These T cell receptor beta chains were read from a single sample in a study of cytomegalovirus exposure and HLA in healthy donors. Generated by immunoSEQ multiplex PCR, the TCRdb table keeps only in-frame clones and is missing some. The table lists nearly 110,000 clones, 82% of them singletons. The specimen sequenced was PBMCs. These receptors came from a man in his fifties or sixties in good health and CMV-seronegative. Both conserved end residues are part of each CDR3. D genes are given only for firm matches. Only part of the rows carry a size: once, few, many, or a class if the clone is expanded.

V: TRBV5-1
J: TRBJ1-1
size: .
D: .
CDR3: CASSLEQDGNTEAFF
DNA: TGCGCCAGCAGCTTGGAACAGGACGGGAACACTGAAGCTTTCTTT

V: TRBV4-2
J: TRBJ1-5
size: .
D: .
CDR3: CASSQGRQGNQPQHF
DNA: TGTGCCAGCAGCCAAGGTCGCCAGGGGAATCAGCCCCAGCATTTT

V: TRBV9
J: TRBJ2-3
size: .
D: TRBD1
CDR3: CASSPRTGAADTQYF
DNA: TGTGCCAGCAGCCCCCGGACAGGGGCAGCAGATACGCAGTATTTT

V: TRBV27
J: TRBJ2-1
size: .
D: .
CDR3: CASSTTSPQLANTYNEQFF
DNA: TGTGCCAGCAGTACGACCTCCCCTCAACTAGCAAATACATACAATGAGCAGTTCTTC

V: TRBV6-1
J: TRBJ1-2
size: .
D: .
CDR3: CASSEAGSTKTSYGYTF
DNA: TGTGCCAGCAGTGAAGCGGGGAGTACCAAAACAAGCTATGGCTACACCTTC

V: TRBV6-5
J: TRBJ1-1
size: few
D: TRBD1
CDR3: CASGRGVNTEAFF
DNA: TGTGCCAGCGGCAGGGGGGTGAACACTGAAGCTTTCTTT

V: TRBV4-1
J: TRBJ2-2
size: .
D: .
CDR3: CASSHLVTTSTGELFF
DNA: TGCGCCAGCAGCCACCTCGTGACAACTTCCACCGGGGAGCTGTTTTTT

V: TRBV30
J: TRBJ2-7
size: few
D: .
CDR3: CAWSARNEQYF
DNA: TGTGCCTGGAGTGCTAGGAACGAGCAGTACTTC

V: TRBV25-1
J: TRBJ1-1
size: .
D: TRBD1
CDR3: CASSAQGANTEAFF
DNA: TGTGCCAGCAGTGCACAGGGGGCGAACACTGAAGCTTTCTTT

V: TRBV7-9
J: TRBJ1-2
size: .
D: .
CDR3: CASSMDSSYGYTF
DNA: TGTGCCAGCAGCATGGACAGTTCCTATGGCTACACCTTC

V: TRBV19
J: TRBJ1-3
size: .
D: .
CDR3: CASSPQVLSGNTIYF
DNA: TGTGCCAGTAGCCCACAGGTGCTCTCTGGAAACACCATATATTTT

V: TRBV5-1
J: TRBJ2-3
size: .
D: TRBD1
CDR3: CASSSQGAEDTQYF
DNA: TGCGCCAGCAGCTCCCAGGGGGCAGAAGATACGCAGTATTTT

V: TRBV6-5
J: TRBJ2-1
size: .
D: TRBD1
CDR3: CASSYSGDRDDEQFF
DNA: TGTGCCAGCAGTTACTCAGGGGACAGGGATGATGAGCAGTTCTTC

V: TRBV7-7
J: TRBJ1-5
size: .
D: .
CDR3: CASSLAGGWPPRMSNQPQHF
DNA: TGTGCTAGCAGCTTAGCGGGGGGATGGCCTCCGCGGATGAGCAATCAGCCCCAGCATTTT

V: TRBV7-9
J: TRBJ1-4
size: .
D: TRBD1
CDR3: CASSFQGEGKLFF
DNA: TGTGCCAGCAGCTTTCAGGGGGAAGGGAAACTGTTTTTT

V: TRBV10-1
J: TRBJ1-2
size: .
D: .
CDR3: CASSEDSDASRSGYTF
DNA: TGCGCCAGCAGTGAGGACTCAGATGCCTCTCGAAGTGGCTACACCTTC

V: TRBV6-5
J: TRBJ1-1
size: once
D: .
CDR3: CASNDRTEAFF
DNA: TGTGCCAGCAATGATCGGACTGAAGCTTTCTTT

V: TRBV5-6
J: TRBJ2-3
size: .
D: TRBD1
CDR3: CASSLPGTGADTQYF
DNA: TGTGCCAGCAGTCTTCCCGGGACAGGGGCAGATACGCAGTATTTT

V: TRBV6-5
J: TRBJ2-7
size: .
D: .
CDR3: CASSLGGTSYEQYF
DNA: TGTGCCAGCAGTTTAGGAGGGACCTCCTACGAGCAGTACTTC

V: TRBV7-6
J: TRBJ2-2
size: .
D: .
CDR3: CASSFDSSNTGELFF
DNA: TGTGCCAGCAGCTTCGACTCATCGAACACCGGGGAGCTGTTTTTT

V: TRBV15
J: TRBJ1-1
size: .
D: .
CDR3: CATSREERRNTEAFF
DNA: TGTGCCACCAGCAGAGAGGAGAGAAGGAACACTGAAGCTTTCTTT

V: TRBV5-1
J: TRBJ2-3
size: .
D: .
CDR3: CASSPERVFTDTQYF
DNA: TGCGCCAGCAGCCCGGAACGGGTCTTCACAGATACGCAGTATTTT

V: TRBV18
J: TRBJ1-1
size: few
D: .
CDR3: CASSGQDTEAFF
DNA: TGTGCCAGCTCAGGGCAGGACACTGAAGCTTTCTTT